This T cell receptor (beta chain) was sequenced for a study of blood T cell repertoires in COVID-19 (TCRdb year 2020). At the level of the whole study: Samples from collaborators originated in the United States, Italy and Spain and spanned both the acute and convalescent phases of COVID-19. The prospective study material was composed of cDNA or gDNA derived from T cells, B-cell-depleted T cells, or PBMCs. Deeply sampled blood TCRbeta repertoires from subjects exposed to, actively infected with, or recovered from COVID-19 were included in the dataset. A freely available public database, intended as a resource for researchers studying the immune response to SARS-CoV-2, is where the repertoires were released. Samples came from the ongoing ImmuneRACE study (first 160 participants) plus 1,254 subjects from 6 global collaborators. Nearly every sample came with metadata listing a de-identified subject ID, COVID-19 status, age in years and sex. Where available, HLA class I and class II types were obtained from metadata supplied by the sample provider rather than from assay-based typing. Here is what the overall study found, with its caveats: Clinical and demographic metadata were provided uncurated, with the amount varying by source and participant.

TCRbeta CDR3 regions were amplified from genomic DNA using the immunoSEQ Assay, a bias-controlled multiplex PCR. In the original analysis: The number of nucleated cells in each sample was estimated from the amplification of reference gene primers within the assay. Sequence reads were collapsed and filtered to measure the absolute abundance of every unique TCRbeta CDR3 rearrangement. For each sample, productive Simpson clonality was calculated as the square root of Simpson's diversity index over productive rearrangements. This immuneACCESS table, as held by TCRdb, lists in-frame sequences with V and J called but not all clones. Of the missing ones, under half trace to an unresolved V gene in checked studies; the others have no known cause. The V and J calls and clone size are taken from that table; D and trimming were inferred from the DNA. In this sample the table shows roughly 180,000 clones, roughly 76% of which occur a single time. The ten top clones hold approximately 8.6% of the sample.

Including the terminal cysteine and phenylalanine, the CDR3 comprises 15 residues. The read is trimmed to its CDR3 DNA, 45 bases read in frame from base 1. The collaborating institutions used their own protocols to collect whole blood in K2EDTA tubes. For TCRbeta analysis, collaborators shipped samples in one of three forms: frozen whole blood, isolated PBMCs, or DNA extracted from either of those sample types. This clone was recorded many times. The antigen it binds to is not known. One base away there is no much larger clone; base qualities are not given. The sequenced material came from peripheral blood. The sequence was obtained from a woman in her forties or fifties with active or convalescent COVID-19. Here the chain combines TRBV12-2 and TRBJ2-7; the table's D call, TRBD1, was not checked against the DNA. TRBV12-2 is noted as a pseudogene. The DNA reads TGTGCAAGTCGTAGTAGAGGGGGAAGACGCGACGAGCAGTACTTC. Its product reads: CASRSRGGRRDEQYF.